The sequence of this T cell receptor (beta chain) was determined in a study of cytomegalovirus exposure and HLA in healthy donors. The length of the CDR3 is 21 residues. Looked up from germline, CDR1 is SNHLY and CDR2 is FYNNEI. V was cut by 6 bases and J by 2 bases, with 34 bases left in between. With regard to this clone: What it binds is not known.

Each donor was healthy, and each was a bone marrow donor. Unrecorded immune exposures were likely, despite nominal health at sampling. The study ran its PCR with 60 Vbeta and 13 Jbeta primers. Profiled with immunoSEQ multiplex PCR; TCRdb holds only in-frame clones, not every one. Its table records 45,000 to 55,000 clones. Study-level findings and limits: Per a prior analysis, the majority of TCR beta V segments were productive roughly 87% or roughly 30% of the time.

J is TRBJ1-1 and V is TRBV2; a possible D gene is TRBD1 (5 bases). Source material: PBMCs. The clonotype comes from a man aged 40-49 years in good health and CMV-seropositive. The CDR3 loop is CASSRPEGIRGGANINTEAFF. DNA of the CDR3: TGTGCCAGCAGCCGCCCCGAAGGAATCCGAGGAGGGGCGAACATAAACACTGAAGCTTTCTTT.